This T cell receptor (beta chain) was retrieved from a study of neurological immune-mediated disorders. About the study: Multiple sclerosis patients numbered around 34, of whom around 31 were relapsing-remitting and 3 secondary progressive.

Time point noted: longitudinal time-point 3. Unsorted libraries used 2 million PBMCs kept at -80 degrees C. The V and J ends lost 4 bases and 2 bases, in that order; junction bases with no gene match: 7. The CDR3 has 15 amino acids. The germline V gene has CDR1 SGHDN and CDR2 FVKESK. Study results and caveats: When the repertoires were sorted by phylogenetic grouping, those of 18 of 34 multiple sclerosis patients ended up in one related-CDR3 cluster, a possible signature.

This clonotype was picked up many times. Its target is unknown. The method for making cDNA was 5'RACE, and it used 10-nucleotide random UMIs. TCRdb called the 5' RACE reads again in MiXCR, with one record for every CDR3 protein. Among under 100,000 distinct CDR3 sequences, 3.5% to 5.5% were seen once, and the ten largest hold around 5.8%. The chain links TRBV14 to TRBJ1-1; 7 nucleotides agree with TRBD1. What was sequenced was PBMCs. The clonotype was recovered from a woman in her sixties with multiple sclerosis. CDR3 DNA sequence: TGTGCCAGCAGCCCTCGACAGGGATTTAACACTGAAGCTTTCTTT. Its translation: CASSPRQGFNTEAFF. The full variable domain, its missing parts supplied by reference TRBV14 and TRBJ1-1, is EAGVTQFPSHSVIEKGQTVTLRCDPISGHDNLYWYRRVMGKEIKFLLHFVKESKQDESGMPNNRFLAERTGGTYSTLKVQPAELEDSGVYFCASSPRQGFNTEAFFGQGTRLTVV.